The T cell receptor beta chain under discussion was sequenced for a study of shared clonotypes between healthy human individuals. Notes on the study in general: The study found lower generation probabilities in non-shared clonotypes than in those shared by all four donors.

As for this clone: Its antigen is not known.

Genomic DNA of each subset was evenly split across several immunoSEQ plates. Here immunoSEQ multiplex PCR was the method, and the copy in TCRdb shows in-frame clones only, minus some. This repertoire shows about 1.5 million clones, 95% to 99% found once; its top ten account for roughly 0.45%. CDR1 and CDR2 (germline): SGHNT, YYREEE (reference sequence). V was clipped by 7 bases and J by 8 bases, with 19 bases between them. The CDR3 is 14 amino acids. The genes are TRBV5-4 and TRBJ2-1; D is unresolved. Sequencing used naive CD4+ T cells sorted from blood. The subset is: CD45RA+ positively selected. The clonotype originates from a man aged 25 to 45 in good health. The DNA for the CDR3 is TGTGCCAGCGGCTGGTACGGGCCCCCTGATGAGCAGTTCTTC. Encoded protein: CASGWYGPPDEQFF.